Following are 11 T cell receptor beta chains from one sample sequenced in a study of breast tumors, draining lymph nodes, adjacent tissues. Samples came from axillary lymph nodes draining the breast cancer. TCRdb re-called the multiplex PCR reads with MiXCR, one entry per CDR3 protein. This sample has about 230,000 distinct CDR3 sequences, with roughly 30% found just once. The sequenced sample was axillary lymph node tissue. The receptors originated from a female donor with breast cancer. Some clones in this sample may be carry-over from other donors' samples.

The gene calls are TRBV2 and TRBJ1-4; possibly TRBD1 for D (5 bases). Germline CDR1 reads SNHLY; CDR2 reads FYNNEI. The CDR3 is made up of 15 amino acids. V shed 4 bases and J shed 7 bases, with 16 bases lying between them. The CDR3 region has the DNA TGTGCCAGCAGTGGACAGAGCGGAGACAGTGAAAAACTGTTTTTT. Its translation: CASSGQSGDSEKLFF. The variable domain in full, completed from reference TRBV2 and TRBJ1-4, reads EPEVTQTPSHQVTQMGQEVILRCVPISNHLYFYWYRQILGQKVEFLVSFYNNEISEKSEIFDDQFSVERPDGSNFTLKIRSTKLEDSAMYFCASSGQSGDSEKLFFGSGTQLSVL.

The gene calls are TRBV6-5 and TRBJ1-2; a possible D gene is TRBD1 (5 bases). The CDR3 has 13 residues. CDR1 is MNHEY, CDR2 SVGAGI, per germline. V was cut by 5 bases and J by 6 bases, with 13 bases left in between. The CDR3 loop reads CASSHRGVDGYTF. CDR3 sequence (DNA): TGTGCCAGCAGTCACCGAGGGGTGGATGGCTACACCTTC.

This rearrangement joins TRBV7-2 to TRBJ1-4; possibly TRBD1 for D (5 bases). CDR1 and CDR2 (germline): SGHTA, FQGNSA. This CDR3 region has 15 residues. The V end lost 4 bases, the J end lost 0 bases, and 9 bases lay between the germline ends. DNA for the CDR3: TGTGCCAGCAGCTCCAGGGCCGCAACTAATGAAAAACTGTTTTTT. Translated: CASSSRAATNEKLFF.

This clonotype has a count of ten or more. J is TRBJ2-5 and V is TRBV3-1; 13 bases match TRBD2. The germline CDR1 and CDR2 sequences are LGHDT and YNNKEL (reference sequence). The CDR3 totals 15 residues. Unmatched junction bases numbered 5, after V lost 6 bases and J lost 4 bases. The CDR3 nucleotides are TGTGCCAGCAGTTTACTAGCGGGAGGGGGAGAGACCCAGTACTTC. Translating it yields CASSLLAGGGETQYF.

The chain employs TRBV2 and TRBJ1-5, with D perhaps TRBD1 (5 bases). Trimming pared 4 bases from V and 0 bases from J, leaving 19 bases between. There are 18 residues in the CDR3. CDR1 and CDR2 (germline): SNHLY, FYNNEI. CDR3 DNA sequence: TGTGCCAGCAGTGGAGAAAGGGGTTCCCTCTATAGCAATCAGCCCCAGCATTTT. It yields the protein CASSGERGSLYSNQPQHF.

This clonotype has a count of ten or more. The rearrangement uses TRBV3-1 and TRBJ1-4, with TRBD1 matching 11 bases. There are 15 residues in the CDR3. V was pared by 4 bases and J by 7 bases, with 5 bases of the junction left unmatched. The germline CDR1 and CDR2 sequences are LGHDT and YNNKEL (reference sequence). The CDR3 sequence is CASSPPGTGGEKLFF. CDR3 bases: TGTGCCAGCAGCCCTCCCGGGACAGGGGGTGAAAAACTGTTTTTT. Looking up the rest from reference TRBV3-1 and TRBJ1-4 gives the full variable domain: DTAVSQTPKYLVTQMGNDKSIKCEQNLGHDTMYWYKQDSKKFLKIMFSYNNKELIINETVPNRFSPKSPDKAHLNLHINSLELGDSAVYFCASSPPGTGGEKLFFGSGTQLSVL.

This clonotype was picked up many times. This chain connects TRBV19 to TRBJ1-5; 9 positions agree with TRBD1. The CDR3 has 15 amino acids. V trimming: 5 bases; J trimming: 6 bases; junction bases outside the gene matches: 8. CDR1 is LNHDA and CDR2 is SQIVND in the germline V gene (reference sequence). DNA for the CDR3: TGTGCCAGTAGTTCGGACAGGGGTTCTGTTCAGCCCCAGCATTTT. It specifies CASSSDRGSVQPQHF.

This clonotype was picked up many times. V and J are TRBV25-1 and TRBJ1-1, with a weak D call TRBD1 (5 bases). The CDR3 has 14 amino acids. Germline CDR1 MGHDK, CDR2 SYGVNS. Trimming took 3 bases from V and 0 from J, leaving 8 bases between them. Here the CDR3 DNA reads TGTGCCAGCAGTGACGGGGGGATGAACACTGAAGCTTTCTTT. Protein product: CASSDGGMNTEAFF.

This clonotype was detected only a few times. One base away lies a much larger clone, so this may be a sequencing read error. The J gene is TRBJ2-2, the V gene TRBV5-6; D possibly corresponds to TRBD1 (6 bases). This CDR3 is built from 14 residues. Germline values: CDR1 SGHDT, CDR2 YYEEEE. Trimming removed 5 bases from V and 4 bases from J, with 12 bases in between. CDR3 amino acids: CASRVTGSTGELFF. As DNA, the CDR3 is TGTGCCAGCAGGGTGACAGGTTCCACCGGGGAGCTGTTTTTT.

The V gene is TRBV4-2, the J gene TRBJ2-7; TRBD2 is a possible D gene (5 bases). With 4 bases removed from V and 6 bases from J, the gap between germline ends came to 16 bases. Germline lookup yields CDR1 LGHNA and CDR2 YNFKEQ. The CDR3 spans 14 residues. CDR3 DNA sequence: TGTGCCAGCAGCCGGGCGGGCAGTGGAGTCGAGCAGTACTTC. Protein: CASSRAGSGVEQYF.

The sample holds a few counts of this clonotype. A read error may account for a junction end that differs from germline. V gene TRBV6-5 combines with J gene TRBJ2-7, with 7 bases aligning to TRBD2. The germline V gene encodes CDR1 MNHEY and CDR2 SVGAGI. The CDR3 extends over 13 amino acids. CDR3 amino acids: CAGRQRDSCEQYF. The CDR3 coding sequence is TGTGCCGGGAGGCAGCGGGATTCCTGCGAGCAGTACTTC.